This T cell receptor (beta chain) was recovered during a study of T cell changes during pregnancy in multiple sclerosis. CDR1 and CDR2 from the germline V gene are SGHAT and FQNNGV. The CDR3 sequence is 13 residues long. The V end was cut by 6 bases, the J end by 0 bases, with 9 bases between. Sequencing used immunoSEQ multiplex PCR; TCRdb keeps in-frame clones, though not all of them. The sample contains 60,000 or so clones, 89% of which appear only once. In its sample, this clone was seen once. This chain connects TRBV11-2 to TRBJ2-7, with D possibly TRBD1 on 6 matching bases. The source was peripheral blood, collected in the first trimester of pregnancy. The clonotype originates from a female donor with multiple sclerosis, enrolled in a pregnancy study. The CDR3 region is CASRSGHSYEQYF. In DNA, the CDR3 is TGTGCCAGCAGATCGGGACACTCCTACGAGCAGTACTTC.